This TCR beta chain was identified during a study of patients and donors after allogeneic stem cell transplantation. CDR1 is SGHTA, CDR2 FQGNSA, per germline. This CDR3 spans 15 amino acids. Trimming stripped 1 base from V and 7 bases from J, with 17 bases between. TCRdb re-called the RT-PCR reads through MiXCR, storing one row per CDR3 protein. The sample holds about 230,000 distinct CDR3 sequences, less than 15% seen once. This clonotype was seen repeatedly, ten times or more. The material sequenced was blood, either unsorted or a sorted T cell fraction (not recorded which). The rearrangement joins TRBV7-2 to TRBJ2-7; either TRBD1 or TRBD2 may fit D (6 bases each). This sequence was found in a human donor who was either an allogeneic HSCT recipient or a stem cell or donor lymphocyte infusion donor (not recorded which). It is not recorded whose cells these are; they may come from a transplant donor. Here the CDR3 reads CASSLVGRGGREQYF. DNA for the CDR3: TGTGCCAGCAGCTTAGTAGGCAGGGGAGGTCGTGAGCAGTACTTC.